The 14 T cell receptor beta chains given below trace back to one sample, sequenced in a study of cytomegalovirus exposure and HLA in healthy donors. PCR involved 60 Vbeta and 13 Jbeta primers. Only in-frame clones appear in the TCRdb table, and some are missing; sequencing was by immunoSEQ multiplex PCR. The sample contains around 130,000 clones, over 75% of which appear only once. The specimen was PBMCs. The receptors derive from a woman in her 40s in good health and CMV-seropositive.

This clone was found a few times. The chain carries TRBV10-3 and TRBJ2-1, with 7 bases identical to TRBD1. The CDR3 is 14 amino acids. The trim removed 3 bases at V and 1 base at J, leaving 0 bases unmatched. In germline, CDR1 is ENHRY, CDR2 SYGVKD. The CDR3 reads CAISDRGSYNEQFF. The CDR3 nucleotides are TGTGCCATCAGTGACAGGGGGTCCTACAATGAGCAGTTCTTC.

The chain combines TRBV2 with TRBJ2-1, with 13 nucleotides matching TRBD2. The V gene's germline CDR1 is SNHLY and CDR2 FYNNEI. CDR3 length equals 14 residues. The V gene end was trimmed by 9 bases and the J gene end by 8 bases; junction bases not matched to a gene: 7. The chain's CDR3 is CASERLAGGDEQFF. The CDR3 DNA reads TGTGCCAGTGAAAGACTAGCGGGAGGTGATGAGCAGTTCTTC.

This chain connects TRBV19 to TRBJ2-7, with no clear D. The germline V and J ends were trimmed by 0 bases and 1 base, with 7 bases remaining between them. Per the germline V gene, CDR1 is LNHDA and CDR2 is SQIVND (reference sequence). The CDR3 runs 14 residues. The DNA of the CDR3 is TGTGCCAGTAGTATAGATATACAGTCCTACGAGCAGTACTTC. Translating it yields CASSIDIQSYEQYF. Combining the CDR3 with reference TRBV19 and TRBJ2-7 gives the whole variable domain DGGITQSPKYLFRKEGQNVTLSCEQNLNHDAMYWYRQDPGQGLRLIYYSQIVNDFQKGDIAEGYSVSREKKESFPLTVTSAQKNPTAFYLCASSIDIQSYEQYFGPGTRLTVT.

This chain joins TRBV30 and TRBJ2-1; 12 positions match TRBD2. Germline V gives CDR1 GTSNPN, CDR2 SVGIG (reference sequence). Germline trimming cut 2 bases from V and 14 bases from J; bases unmatched to any gene: 10. The CDR3 has 14 residues. The CDR3 here is CAWSPDSSGGAEFF. CDR3 sequence (DNA): TGTGCCTGGAGTCCGGATTCTAGCGGGGGGGCAGAGTTCTTC.

The chain uses TRBV9 and TRBJ2-1; 8 bases agree with TRBD2. Looked up from germline, CDR1 is SGDLS and CDR2 is YYNGEE. Trimming cost V 4 bases and J 7 bases; bases outside gene matches: 16. The CDR3 spans 17 residues. The CDR3 is CASSPTGTRTSWNEQFF. The CDR3 DNA follows: TGTGCCAGCAGCCCCACCGGGACTAGGACTTCTTGGAATGAGCAGTTCTTC.

The J gene is TRBJ2-1, the V gene TRBV9, with 7 bases aligning to TRBD2. The CDR3 runs to 16 residues. Losses at the gene ends were 4 bases for V and 9 bases for J; bases not matched to a gene: 16. Per germline, CDR1 SGDLS and CDR2 YYNGEE. The CDR3 DNA is TGTGCCAGCAGCCCTCCGGGTAGCGGGTCGGTTGGTGAGCAGTTCTTC. Protein product: CASSPPGSGSVGEQFF. The variable domain in full, completed from reference TRBV9 and TRBJ2-1, reads DSGVTQTPKHLITATGQRVTLRCSPRSGDLSVYWYQQSLDQGLQFLIQYYNGEERAKGNILERFSAQQFPDLHSELNLSSLELGDSALYFCASSPPGSGSVGEQFFGPGTRLTVL.

This clone has more than one count but fewer than ten. The chain uses TRBV19 and TRBJ2-1; 9 positions agree with TRBD1. Looked up from germline, CDR1 is LNHDA and CDR2 is SQIVND (reference sequence). This CDR3 contains 14 residues. The trim removed 7 bases at V and 7 bases at J, leaving 8 bases unmatched. For the CDR3, the DNA is TGTGCCAGTACAAGGACAGGGGTTTATAATGAGCAGTTCTTC. Translated, it gives CASTRTGVYNEQFF.

The V and J genes are TRBV2 and TRBJ2-7, with D uncertain. The CDR3 is 11 residues long. CDR1 is SNHLY, CDR2 FYNNEI, per germline. Trimming took off 5 bases at V and 2 bases at J, with 4 bases between the two ends. The CDR3 DNA follows: TGTGCCAGCAGTTTCACCTACGAGCAGTACTTC. Its protein product is CASSFTYEQYF.

J is TRBJ2-1 and V is TRBV27, with 10 bases matching TRBD1. The CDR3 has 15 residues. Losses at the gene ends were 5 bases for V and 7 bases for J; bases not matched to a gene: 8. Germline V gene sequence: CDR1 MNHEY, CDR2 SMNVEV (reference sequence). CDR3 amino acids: CASSKPGQGNNEQFF. In nucleotides, the CDR3 is TGTGCCAGCAGTAAGCCGGGACAGGGGAATAATGAGCAGTTCTTC.

The chain employs TRBV5-4 and TRBJ2-1, with 8 positions matching TRBD1. CDR1 is SGHNT and CDR2 is YYREEE in the germline V gene (reference sequence). The CDR3 sequence is 16 residues long. The trim removed 0 bases at V and 10 bases at J, leaving 12 bases unmatched. CDR3 bases: TGTGCCAGCAGCTTGGTCGGGGCAGGGGGCGGTCTGGAGCAGTTCTTC. It is translated as CASSLVGAGGGLEQFF.

The rearrangement joins TRBV14 to TRBJ2-3, with 8 bases aligning to TRBD2. The CDR3 has 16 amino acids. V lost 4 bases and J lost 1; bases outside the gene matches: 7. The germline gives CDR1 SGHDN, CDR2 FVKESK. CDR3 protein: CASSLLAALGTDTQYF. The CDR3 bases are TGTGCCAGCAGCCTACTAGCGGCCCTTGGCACAGATACGCAGTATTTT. The complete variable domain, with remaining parts taken from reference TRBV14 and TRBJ2-3, reads EAGVTQFPSHSVIEKGQTVTLRCDPISGHDNLYWYRRVMGKEIKFLLHFVKESKQDESGMPNNRFLAERTGGTYSTLKVQPAELEDSGVYFCASSLLAALGTDTQYFGPGTRLTVL.

This clone was recorded a few times. The chain recombines TRBV6-5 with TRBJ1-1; D not resolved. Trimming left V 2 bases short and J 4 bases short, with 11 bases between. The CDR3 loop spans 14 amino acids. Germline values: CDR1 MNHEY, CDR2 SVGAGI. This chain's CDR3 is CASSYTTGGTEAFF. CDR3 nucleotides: TGTGCCAGCAGTTACACGACCGGAGGCACTGAAGCTTTCTTT.

This clone was detected only a few times. Other nucleotide sequences from this sample produce the same CDR3. The chain is built from TRBV28 and TRBJ2-5; TRBD1 matches 8 bases. V shed 4 bases, J shed 5 bases, and the junction held 6 bases outside the gene matches. The CDR3 extends over 14 amino acids. Germline V CDR1 and CDR2: MDHEN, SYDVKM. The CDR3 reads CASSSQGARETQYF. Here the CDR3 DNA reads TGTGCCAGCAGTTCCCAGGGGGCCCGGGAGACCCAGTACTTC.

The chain recombines TRBV18 with TRBJ1-2, with no clear D. Germline V gene data show CDR1 as KGHSH and CDR2 as LQKENI. The CDR3 is 16 residues long. Trimming took 4 bases from V and 10 from J, leaving 25 bases between them. The CDR3 region is CASSRANGIPGVDYTF. CDR3 DNA: TGTGCCAGCTCACGGGCAAATGGAATCCCCGGGGTTGACTACACCTTC.